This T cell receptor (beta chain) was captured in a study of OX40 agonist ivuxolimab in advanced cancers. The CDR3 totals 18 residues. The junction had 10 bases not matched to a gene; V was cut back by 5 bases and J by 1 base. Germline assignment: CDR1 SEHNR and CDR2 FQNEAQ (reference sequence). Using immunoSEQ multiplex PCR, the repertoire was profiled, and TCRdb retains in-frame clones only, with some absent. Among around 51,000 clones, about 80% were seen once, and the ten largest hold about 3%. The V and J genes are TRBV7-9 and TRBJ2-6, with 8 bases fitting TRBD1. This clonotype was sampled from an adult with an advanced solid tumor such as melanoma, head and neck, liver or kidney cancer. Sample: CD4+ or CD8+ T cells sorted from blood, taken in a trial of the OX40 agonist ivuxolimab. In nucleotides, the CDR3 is TGTGCCAGCAGCGCAAGACAGGGGACCCTTTCTGGGGCCAACGTCCTGACTTTC. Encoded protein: CASSARQGTLSGANVLTF.